This T cell receptor beta chain was sequenced for a study of radiotherapy plus CTLA-4 blockade in lung cancer. Whole-study results and caveats: In blood, tumor-derived TCR clones expanded after radiotherapy plus ipilimumab.

As to this clone: The antigen remains undetermined.

Losses at the gene ends were 5 bases for V and 3 bases for J; bases not matched to a gene: 4. The germline V gene has CDR1 SGDLS and CDR2 YYNGEE. The CDR3 length is 14 residues. TCRdb keeps only in-frame clones here, not all; method: immunoSEQ multiplex PCR. The sample carries tens of thousands of clones, 84% recorded once. Ipilimumab CTLA-4 blockade and focal radiation were given to patients with chemo-refractory metastatic non-small-cell lung cancer. The TCR originated in a human donor with non-small cell lung cancer whose response to radiotherapy plus ipilimumab could not be evaluated. This specimen was peripheral blood, taken from a patient treated with radiotherapy plus ipilimumab. V is TRBV9 and J is TRBJ2-1; 8 nucleotides align to TRBD2. The CDR3 region has the DNA TGTGCCAGCAGTCAAGCGGGAGTCTACAATGAGCAGTTCTTC. Residues: CASSQAGVYNEQFF.